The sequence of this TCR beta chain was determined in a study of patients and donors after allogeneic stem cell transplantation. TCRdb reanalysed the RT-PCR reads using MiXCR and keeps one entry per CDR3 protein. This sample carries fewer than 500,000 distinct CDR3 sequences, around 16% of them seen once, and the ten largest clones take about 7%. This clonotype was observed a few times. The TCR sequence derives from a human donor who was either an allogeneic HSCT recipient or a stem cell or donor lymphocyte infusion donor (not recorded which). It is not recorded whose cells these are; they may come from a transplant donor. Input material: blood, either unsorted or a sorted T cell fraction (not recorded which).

Here the CDR3 DNA reads TGCGCCAGCAGCTTGGAGGCCCGAGGGGCCCACGAGCAGTACTTC. Translated, it gives CASSLEARGAHEQYF. This chain connects TRBV5-1 to TRBJ2-7; D is possibly TRBD1 or TRBD2 (5 bases each). Germline assignment: CDR1 SGHRS and CDR2 YFSETQ. Trimming stripped 0 bases from V and 5 bases from J, with 15 bases between. CDR3 length equals 15 residues.